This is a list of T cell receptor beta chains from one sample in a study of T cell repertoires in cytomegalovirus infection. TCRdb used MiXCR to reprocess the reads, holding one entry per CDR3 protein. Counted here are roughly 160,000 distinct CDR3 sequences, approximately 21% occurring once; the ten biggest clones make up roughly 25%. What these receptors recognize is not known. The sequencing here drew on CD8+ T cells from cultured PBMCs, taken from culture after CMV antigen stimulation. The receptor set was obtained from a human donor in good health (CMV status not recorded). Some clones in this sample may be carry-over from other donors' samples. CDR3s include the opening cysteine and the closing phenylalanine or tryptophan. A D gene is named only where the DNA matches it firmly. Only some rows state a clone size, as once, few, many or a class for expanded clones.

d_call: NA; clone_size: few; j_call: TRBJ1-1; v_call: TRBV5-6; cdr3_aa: CASSIGPLVGAFF; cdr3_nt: TGTGCCAGCAGCATAGGACCTCTCGTGGGGGCTTTCTTT
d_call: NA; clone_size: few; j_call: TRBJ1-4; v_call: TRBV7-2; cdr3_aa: CASSLEPRLNEKLFF; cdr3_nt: TGTGCCAGCAGCTTAGAGCCCAGGTTGAATGAAAAACTGTTTTTT
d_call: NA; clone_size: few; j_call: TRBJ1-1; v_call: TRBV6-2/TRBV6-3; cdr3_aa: CASSYSSRKYTEAFF; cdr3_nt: TGTGCCAGCAGTTACTCGAGCAGGAAGTACACTGAAGCTTTCTTT
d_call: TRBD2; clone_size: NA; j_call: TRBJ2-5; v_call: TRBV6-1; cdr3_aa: CASSEWGGYQETQYF; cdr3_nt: TGTGCCAGCAGTGAATGGGGAGGGTACCAAGAGACCCAGTACTTC
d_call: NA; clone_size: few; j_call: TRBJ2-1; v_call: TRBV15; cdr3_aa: CATSRSGENEQFF; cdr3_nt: TGTGCCACCAGCAGATCAGGAGAAAATGAGCAGTTCTTC
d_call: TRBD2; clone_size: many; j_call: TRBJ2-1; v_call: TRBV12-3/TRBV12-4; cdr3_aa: CASSDEGTSGSDEQFF; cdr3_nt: TGTGCCAGCAGTGATGAAGGGACTAGCGGGTCTGATGAGCAGTTCTTC
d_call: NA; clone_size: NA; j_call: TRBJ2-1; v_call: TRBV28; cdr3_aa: CASSFRRTGQNEQFF; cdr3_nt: TGTGCCAGCAGTTTCCGTCGAACAGGGCAAAATGAGCAGTTCTTC
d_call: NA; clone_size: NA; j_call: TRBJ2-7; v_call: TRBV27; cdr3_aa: CASSFFPFDDSSTYEQYF; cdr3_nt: TGTGCCAGCAGTTTCTTCCCATTTGACGACTCGTCTACCTACGAGCAGTACTTC
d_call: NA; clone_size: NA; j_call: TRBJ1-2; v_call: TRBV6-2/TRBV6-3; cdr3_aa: CASSYSMSRADGYTF; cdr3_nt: TGTGCCAGCAGTTACTCGATGTCCAGGGCGGATGGCTACACCTTC
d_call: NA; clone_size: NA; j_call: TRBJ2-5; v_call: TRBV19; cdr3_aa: CASSIAPGDETQYF; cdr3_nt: TGTGCCAGTAGTATAGCGCCCGGGGATGAGACCCAGTACTTC
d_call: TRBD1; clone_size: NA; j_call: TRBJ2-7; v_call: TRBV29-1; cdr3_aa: CSVDGQGADEQYF; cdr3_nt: TGCAGCGTTGATGGGCAGGGGGCCGACGAGCAGTACTTC